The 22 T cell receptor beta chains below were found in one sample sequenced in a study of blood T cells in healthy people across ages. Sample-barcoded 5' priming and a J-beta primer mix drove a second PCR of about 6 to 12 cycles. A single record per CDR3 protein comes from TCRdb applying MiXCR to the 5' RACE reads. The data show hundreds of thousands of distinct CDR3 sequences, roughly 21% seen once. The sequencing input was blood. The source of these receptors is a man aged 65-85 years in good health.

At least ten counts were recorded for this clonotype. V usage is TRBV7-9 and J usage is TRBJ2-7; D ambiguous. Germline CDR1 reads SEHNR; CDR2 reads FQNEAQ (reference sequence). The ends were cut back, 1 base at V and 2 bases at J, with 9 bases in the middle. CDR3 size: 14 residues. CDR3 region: CASSLVGDTYEQYF. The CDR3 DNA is TGTGCCAGCAGCTTAGTTGGGGATACCTACGAGCAGTACTTC.

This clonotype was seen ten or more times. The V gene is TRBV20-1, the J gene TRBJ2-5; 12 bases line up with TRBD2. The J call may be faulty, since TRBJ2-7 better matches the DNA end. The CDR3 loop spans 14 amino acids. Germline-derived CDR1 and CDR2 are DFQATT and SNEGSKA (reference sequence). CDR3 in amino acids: CSAYTTSGSLEQYF. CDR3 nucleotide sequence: TGCAGTGCTTATACGACTAGCGGGAGCCTCGAGCAGTACTTC.

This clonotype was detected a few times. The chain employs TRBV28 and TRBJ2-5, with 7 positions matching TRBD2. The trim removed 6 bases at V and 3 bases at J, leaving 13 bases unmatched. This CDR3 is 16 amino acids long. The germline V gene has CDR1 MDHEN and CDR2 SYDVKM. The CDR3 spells CASSPTRREVKETQYF. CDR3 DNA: TGTGCCAGCAGCCCTACTAGACGGGAGGTTAAAGAGACCCAGTACTTC.

The CDR3 DNA follows: TGTGCCACCAGCAAGGGGCTGACGGAGATGAACAAAGAGACCCAGTACTTC. Translated, it gives CATSKGLTEMNKETQYF. The chain combines TRBV15 with TRBJ2-5, with a tentative D call TRBD1 (5 bases). The V gene's germline CDR1 is LNHNV and CDR2 YYDKDF (reference sequence). Trimming removed 4 bases at V and 3 bases at J, with 21 bases between. CDR3 length: 17 amino acids.

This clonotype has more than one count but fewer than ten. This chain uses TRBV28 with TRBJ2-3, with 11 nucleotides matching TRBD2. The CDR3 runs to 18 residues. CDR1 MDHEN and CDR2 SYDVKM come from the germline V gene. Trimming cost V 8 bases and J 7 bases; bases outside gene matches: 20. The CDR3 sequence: CASRPGLAALTLTNTQYF. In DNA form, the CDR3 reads TGTGCCAGCCGCCCGGGACTAGCGGCCCTAACCCTCACGAATACGCAGTATTTT.

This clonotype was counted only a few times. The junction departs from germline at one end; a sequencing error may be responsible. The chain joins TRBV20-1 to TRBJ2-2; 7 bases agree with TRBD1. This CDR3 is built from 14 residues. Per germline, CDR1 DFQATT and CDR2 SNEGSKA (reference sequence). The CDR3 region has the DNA TGCAGTGCTACCGGGACAGTGAACACCGGGGAGCCGTTTTTT. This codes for CSATGTVNTGEPFF.

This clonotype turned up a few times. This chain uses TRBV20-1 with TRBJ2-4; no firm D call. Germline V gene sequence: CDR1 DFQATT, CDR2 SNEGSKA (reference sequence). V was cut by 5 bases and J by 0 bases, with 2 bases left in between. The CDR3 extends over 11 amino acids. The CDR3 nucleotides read TGCAGTGCTGGAGCCAAAAACATTCAGTACTTC. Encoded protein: CSAGAKNIQYF.

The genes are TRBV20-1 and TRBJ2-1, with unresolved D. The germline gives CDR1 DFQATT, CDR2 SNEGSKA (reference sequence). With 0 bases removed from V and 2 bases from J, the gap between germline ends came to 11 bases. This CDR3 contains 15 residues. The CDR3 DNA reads TGCAGTGCTAGAGACGGGCGGATAACCTACAATGAGCAGTTCTTC. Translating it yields CSARDGRITYNEQFF.

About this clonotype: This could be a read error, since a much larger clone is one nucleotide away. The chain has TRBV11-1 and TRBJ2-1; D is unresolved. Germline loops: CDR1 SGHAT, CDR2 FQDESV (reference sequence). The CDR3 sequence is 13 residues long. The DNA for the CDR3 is TGTGCCAGCAGCTTAGCGCCGTACAGTGAGCAGTTCTTC. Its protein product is CASSLAPYSEQFF.

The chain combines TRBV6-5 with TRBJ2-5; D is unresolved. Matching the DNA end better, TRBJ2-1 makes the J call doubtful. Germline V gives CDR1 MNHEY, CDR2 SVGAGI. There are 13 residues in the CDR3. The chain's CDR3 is CASSYSNERAQFF. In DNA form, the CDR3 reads TGTGCCAGCAGTTACTCGAATGAAAGGGCGCAGTTCTTC.

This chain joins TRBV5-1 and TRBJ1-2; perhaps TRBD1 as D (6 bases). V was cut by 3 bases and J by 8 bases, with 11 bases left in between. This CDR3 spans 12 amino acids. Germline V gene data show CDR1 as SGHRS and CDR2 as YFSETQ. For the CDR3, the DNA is TGCGCCAGCAGCTCGGGGGCGGAAGGCTACACCTTC. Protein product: CASSSGAEGYTF.

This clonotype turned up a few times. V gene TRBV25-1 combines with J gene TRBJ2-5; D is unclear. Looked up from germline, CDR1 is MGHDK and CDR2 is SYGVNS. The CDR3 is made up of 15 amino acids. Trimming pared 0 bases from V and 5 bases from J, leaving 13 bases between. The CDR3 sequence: CASSEYGRGRETQYF. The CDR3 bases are TGTGCCAGCAGTGAATATGGGCGCGGTAGGGAGACCCAGTACTTC. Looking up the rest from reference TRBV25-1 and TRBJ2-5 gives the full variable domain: EADIYQTPRYLVIGTGKKITLECSQTMGHDKMYWYQQDPGMELHLIHYSYGVNSTEKGDLSSESTVSRIRTEHFPLTLESARPSHTSQYLCASSEYGRGRETQYFGPGTRLLVL.

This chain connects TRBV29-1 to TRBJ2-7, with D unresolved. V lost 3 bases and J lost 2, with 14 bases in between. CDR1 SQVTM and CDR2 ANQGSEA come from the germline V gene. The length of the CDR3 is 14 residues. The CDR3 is CSVEEDTVTYEQYF. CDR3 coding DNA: TGCAGCGTTGAGGAAGACACCGTCACCTACGAGCAGTACTTC.

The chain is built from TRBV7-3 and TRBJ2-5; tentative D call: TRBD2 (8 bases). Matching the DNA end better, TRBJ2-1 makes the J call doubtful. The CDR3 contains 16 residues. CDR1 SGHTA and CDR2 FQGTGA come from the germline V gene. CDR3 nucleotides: TGTGCCAGCAGCTTAACGGGACTAGGGGGCCTTAATGAGCAGTTCTTC. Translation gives CASSLTGLGGLNEQFF.

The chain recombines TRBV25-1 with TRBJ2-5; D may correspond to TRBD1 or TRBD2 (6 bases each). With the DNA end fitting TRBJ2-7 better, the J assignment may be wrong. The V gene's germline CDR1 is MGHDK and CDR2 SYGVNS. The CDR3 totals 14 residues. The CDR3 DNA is TGTGCCAGCAGTGACGACAGGAGGGTATACGAGCAGTACTTC. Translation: CASSDDRRVYEQYF.

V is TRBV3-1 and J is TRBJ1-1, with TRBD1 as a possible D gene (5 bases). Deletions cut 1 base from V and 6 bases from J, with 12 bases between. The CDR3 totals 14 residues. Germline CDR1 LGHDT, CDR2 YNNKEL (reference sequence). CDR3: CASSQVGRDSEAFF. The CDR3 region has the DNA TGTGCCAGCAGCCAAGTGGGCAGGGACTCTGAAGCTTTCTTT. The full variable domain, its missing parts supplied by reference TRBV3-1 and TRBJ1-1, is DTAVSQTPKYLVTQMGNDKSIKCEQNLGHDTMYWYKQDSKKFLKIMFSYNNKELIINETVPNRFSPKSPDKAHLNLHINSLELGDSAVYFCASSQVGRDSEAFFGQGTRLTVV.

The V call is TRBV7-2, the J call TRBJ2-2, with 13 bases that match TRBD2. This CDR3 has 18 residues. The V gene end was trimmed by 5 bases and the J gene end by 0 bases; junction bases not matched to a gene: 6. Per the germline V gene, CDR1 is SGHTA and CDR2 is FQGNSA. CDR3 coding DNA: TGTGCCAGCAGCCCTCGGACTAGCGGGAGTTCGAACACCGGGGAGCTGTTTTTT. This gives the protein CASSPRTSGSSNTGELFF.

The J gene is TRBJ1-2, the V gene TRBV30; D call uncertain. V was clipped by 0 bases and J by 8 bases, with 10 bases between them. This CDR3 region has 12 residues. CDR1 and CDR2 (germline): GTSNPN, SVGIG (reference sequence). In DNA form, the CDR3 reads TGTGCCTGGAGTGTATGGGGAGGAGGCTACACCTTC. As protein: CAWSVWGGGYTF. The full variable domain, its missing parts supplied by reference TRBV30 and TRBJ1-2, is SQTIHQWPATLVQPVGSPLSLECTVEGTSNPNLYWYRQAAGRGLQLLFYSVGIGQISSEVPQNLSASRPQDRQFILSSKKLLLSDSGFYLCAWSVWGGGYTFGSGTRLTVV.

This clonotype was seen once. CDR3 protein: CASSLEAYSGNTIYF. The DNA of the CDR3 is TGCGCCAGCAGCTTGGAAGCCTACTCTGGAAACACCATATATTTT. The V call is TRBV5-1, the J call TRBJ1-3; D gene uncertain. The CDR3 sequence is 15 residues long. The ends were cut back, 0 bases at V and 0 bases at J, with 7 bases in the middle. Germline V gene sequence: CDR1 SGHRS, CDR2 YFSETQ.

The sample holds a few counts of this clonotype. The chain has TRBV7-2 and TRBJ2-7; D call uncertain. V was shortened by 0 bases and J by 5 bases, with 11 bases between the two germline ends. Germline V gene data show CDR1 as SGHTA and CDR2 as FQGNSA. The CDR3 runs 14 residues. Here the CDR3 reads CASSLASSTNEQYF. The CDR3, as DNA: TGTGCCAGCAGCTTAGCGTCGTCGACGAACGAGCAGTACTTC.

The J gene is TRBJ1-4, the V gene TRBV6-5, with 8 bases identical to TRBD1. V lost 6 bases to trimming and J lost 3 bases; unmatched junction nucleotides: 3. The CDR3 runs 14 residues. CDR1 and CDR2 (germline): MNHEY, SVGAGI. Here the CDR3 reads CASRRTGSNEKLFF. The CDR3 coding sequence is TGTGCCAGCAGAAGGACAGGGTCTAATGAAAAACTGTTTTTT.

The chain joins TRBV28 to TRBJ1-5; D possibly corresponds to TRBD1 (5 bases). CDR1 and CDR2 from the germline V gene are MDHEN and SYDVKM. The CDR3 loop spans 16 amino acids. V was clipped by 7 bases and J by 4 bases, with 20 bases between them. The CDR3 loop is CASTRRWGSGNQPQHF. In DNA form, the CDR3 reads TGTGCCAGCACCCGCAGGTGGGGGTCAGGGAATCAGCCCCAGCATTTT.